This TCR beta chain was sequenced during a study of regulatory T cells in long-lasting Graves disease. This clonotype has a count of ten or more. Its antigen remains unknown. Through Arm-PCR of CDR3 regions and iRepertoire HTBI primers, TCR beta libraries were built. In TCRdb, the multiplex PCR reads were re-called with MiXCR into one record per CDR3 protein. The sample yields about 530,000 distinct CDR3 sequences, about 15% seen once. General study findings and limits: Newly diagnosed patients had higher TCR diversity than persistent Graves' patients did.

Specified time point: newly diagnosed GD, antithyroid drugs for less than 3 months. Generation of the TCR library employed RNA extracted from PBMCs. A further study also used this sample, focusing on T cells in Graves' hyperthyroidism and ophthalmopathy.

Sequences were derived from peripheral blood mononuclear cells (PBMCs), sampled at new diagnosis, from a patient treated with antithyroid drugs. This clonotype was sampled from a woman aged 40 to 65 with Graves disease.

CDR3 amino acids: CASSPDGLSEQYF. In nucleotides, the CDR3 is TGTGCCAGCTCACCCGACGGGCTCTCCGAGCAGTACTTC. The rearrangement uses TRBV18 and TRBJ2-7; D uncertain. The CDR3 runs to 13 residues. CDR1 and CDR2 from the germline V gene are KGHSH and LQKENI. Trimming removed 3 bases at V and 6 bases at J, with 12 bases between.